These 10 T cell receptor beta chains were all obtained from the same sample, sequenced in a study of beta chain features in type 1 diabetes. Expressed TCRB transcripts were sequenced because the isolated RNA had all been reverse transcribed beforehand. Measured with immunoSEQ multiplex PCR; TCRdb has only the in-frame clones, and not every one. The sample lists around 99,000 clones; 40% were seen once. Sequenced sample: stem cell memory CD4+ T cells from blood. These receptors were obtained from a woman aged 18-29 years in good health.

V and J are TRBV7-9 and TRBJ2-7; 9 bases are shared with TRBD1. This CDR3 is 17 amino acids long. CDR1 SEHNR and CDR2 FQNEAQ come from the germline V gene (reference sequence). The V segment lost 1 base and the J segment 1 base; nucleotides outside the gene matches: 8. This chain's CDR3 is CASSLVSRDRASYEQYF. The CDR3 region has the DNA TGTGCCAGCAGCTTAGTTTCACGGGACAGGGCTTCCTACGAGCAGTACTTC.

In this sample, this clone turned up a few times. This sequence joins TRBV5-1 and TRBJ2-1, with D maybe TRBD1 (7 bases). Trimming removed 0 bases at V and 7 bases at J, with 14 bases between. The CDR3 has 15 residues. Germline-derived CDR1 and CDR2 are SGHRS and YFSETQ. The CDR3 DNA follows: TGCGCCAGCAGCTTGGCCCCAGGGGGGATGAATGAGCAGTTCTTC. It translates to CASSLAPGGMNEQFF.

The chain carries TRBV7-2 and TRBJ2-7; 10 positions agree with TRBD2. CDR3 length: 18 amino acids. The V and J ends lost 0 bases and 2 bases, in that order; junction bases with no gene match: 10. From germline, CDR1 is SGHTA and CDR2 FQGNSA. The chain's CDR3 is CASSLARGLAGDTYEQYF. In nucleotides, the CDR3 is TGTGCCAGCAGCTTAGCGAGGGGGCTAGCGGGGGATACCTACGAGCAGTACTTC.

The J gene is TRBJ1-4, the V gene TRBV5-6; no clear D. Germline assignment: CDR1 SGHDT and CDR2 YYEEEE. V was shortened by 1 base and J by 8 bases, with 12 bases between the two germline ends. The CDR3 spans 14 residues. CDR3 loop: CASSLIQREEKLFF. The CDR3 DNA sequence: TGTGCCAGCAGCTTGATTCAGCGCGAAGAAAAACTGTTTTTT.

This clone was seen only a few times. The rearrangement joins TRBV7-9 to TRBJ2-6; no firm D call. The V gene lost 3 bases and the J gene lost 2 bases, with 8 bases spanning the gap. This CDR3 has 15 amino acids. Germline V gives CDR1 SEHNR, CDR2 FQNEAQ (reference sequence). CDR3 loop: CASSFGLPGANVLTF. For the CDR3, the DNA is TGTGCCAGCAGCTTTGGGCTGCCTGGGGCCAACGTCCTGACTTTC.

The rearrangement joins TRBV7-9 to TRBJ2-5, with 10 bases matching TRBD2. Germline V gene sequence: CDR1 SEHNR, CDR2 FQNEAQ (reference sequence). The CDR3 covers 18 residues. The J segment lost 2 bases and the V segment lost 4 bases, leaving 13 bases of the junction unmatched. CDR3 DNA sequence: TGTGCCAGCAGCTCTGGACTAGCGGATCCAAGGGAGCAAGAGACCCAGTACTTC. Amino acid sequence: CASSSGLADPREQETQYF. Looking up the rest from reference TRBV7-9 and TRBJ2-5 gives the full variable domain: DTGVSQNPRHKITKRGQNVTFRCDPISEHNRLYWYRQTLGQGPEFLTYFQNEAQLEKSRLLSDRFSAERPKGSFSTLEIQRTEQGDSAMYLCASSSGLADPREQETQYFGPGTRLLVL.

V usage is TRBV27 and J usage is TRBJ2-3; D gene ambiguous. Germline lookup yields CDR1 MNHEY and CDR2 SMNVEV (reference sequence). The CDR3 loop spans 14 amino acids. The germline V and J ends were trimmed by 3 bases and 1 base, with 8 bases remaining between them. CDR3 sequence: CASSFERGTDTQYF. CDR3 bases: TGTGCCAGCAGTTTCGAGAGAGGCACAGATACGCAGTATTTT.

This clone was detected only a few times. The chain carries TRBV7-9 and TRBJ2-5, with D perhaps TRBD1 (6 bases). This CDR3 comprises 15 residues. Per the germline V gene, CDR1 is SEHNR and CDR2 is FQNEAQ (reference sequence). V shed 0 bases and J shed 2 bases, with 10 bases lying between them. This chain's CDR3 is CASSLAGTTQETQYF. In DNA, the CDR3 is TGTGCCAGCAGCTTAGCCGGGACAACTCAAGAGACCCAGTACTTC.

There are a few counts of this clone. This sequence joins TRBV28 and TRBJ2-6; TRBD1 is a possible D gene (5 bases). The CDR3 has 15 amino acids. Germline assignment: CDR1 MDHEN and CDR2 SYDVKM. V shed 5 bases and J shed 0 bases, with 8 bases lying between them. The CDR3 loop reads CASSPDSSGANVLTF. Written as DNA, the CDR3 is TGTGCCAGCAGTCCAGACAGCTCTGGGGCCAACGTCCTGACTTTC.

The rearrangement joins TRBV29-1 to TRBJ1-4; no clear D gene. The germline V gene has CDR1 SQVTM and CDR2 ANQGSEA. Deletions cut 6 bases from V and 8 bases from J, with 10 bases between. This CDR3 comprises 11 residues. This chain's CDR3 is CSVLSGEKLFF. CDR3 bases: TGCAGCGTCCTGTCCGGGGAAAAACTGTTTTTT.